What follows is one TCR beta chain and its context. This sample was included in a study of blood T cell repertoires in COVID-19. About the research overall: COVID-19 samples from acute and convalescent phases originated in the United States, Italy and Spain. T cells, B-cell-depleted T cells, or PBMCs provided the cDNA or gDNA that served as material.

Per the original methods: From reference gene primer amplification, estimates of nucleated cell counts were derived. The repertoire was sequenced with immunoSEQ multiplex PCR; TCRdb's copy has only in-frame clones and lacks some. V and J calls and clone size follow that table, whereas D and trimming were derived from the DNA. The table has 90,000 to 110,000 clones, around 76% seen once. The germline CDR1 and CDR2 sequences are WNHNN and SYGVQD (reference sequence). The V end was cut by 8 bases, the J end by 0 bases, with 13 bases between. This CDR3 contains 15 residues. The chain links TRBV10-1 to TRBJ2-2; D unclear. The receptor was derived from a woman between 65 and 79 years old with acute or convalescent COVID-19. The sequenced sample was peripheral blood. In DNA, the CDR3 is TGCGCCAGCTCGAAAAGCAACCCGAACACCGGGGAGCTGTTTTTT. It translates to CASSKSNPNTGELFF.